Below are 30 T cell receptor beta chains sequenced from a single sample in a study of identical twins (dated by TCRdb to the mid-2010s). Library construction relied on 5' RACE. TCRdb lists the instrument as Illumina HiSeq 2000. The public sequencing data were trimmed at Q25 with fastp and processed into clonotypes with MiXCR by TCRdb, which kept only in-frame beta chains. Duplicate CDR3 protein sequences are folded into a single record with the most common DNA and genes. In all, the sample holds 300,000 or so distinct CDR3 sequences, and 8.5% to 9.5% of those were seen once. The ten most abundant clones make up roughly 7% of the sample. These data were also filed under a second study, of yellow fever vaccine responses in identical twins.

The sequenced material came from CD8+ T cells sorted from blood. Source of these receptors: a woman aged 18 to 35 in good health.

At least ten counts were recorded for this clonotype. This chain links TRBV20-1 with TRBJ2-1, with a weak D call TRBD1 (5 bases). Trimming stripped 3 bases from V and 7 bases from J, with 19 bases between. Germline values: CDR1 DFQATT, CDR2 SNEGSKA (reference sequence). The CDR3 is 15 amino acids. The CDR3 here is CSARTPTQGANEQFF. In DNA, the CDR3 is TGCAGTGCTAGGACCCCAACTCAAGGGGCTAATGAGCAGTTCTTC.

There are many counts of this clonotype. V usage is TRBV4-3 and J usage is TRBJ2-1, with D unresolved. This CDR3 contains 15 residues. V shed 0 bases and J shed 6 bases, with 12 bases lying between them. CDR1 is LGHNA and CDR2 is YSLEER in the germline V gene. The CDR3 region has the DNA TGCGCCAGCAGCCAAGAGACCGAGCCCCCCAATGAGCAGTTCTTC. Translation gives CASSQETEPPNEQFF.

This clonotype was detected many times. V usage is TRBV6-2 or TRBV6-3 and J usage is TRBJ2-3; a weak D match, TRBD2 (6 bases). V was clipped by 6 bases and J by 2 bases, with 12 bases between them. The CDR3 spans 14 residues. Germline CDR1 and CDR2: MNHEY and SVGEGT. CDR3 sequence: CASRHGGDTDTQYF. CDR3 bases: TGTGCCAGCAGGCACGGGGGTGACACAGATACGCAGTATTTT.

This chain uses TRBV11-1 with TRBJ1-4; TRBD1 aligns across 8 bases. Germline V gene data show CDR1 as SGHAT and CDR2 as FQDESV (reference sequence). CDR3 size: 18 residues. V dropped 1 base and J dropped 0; count of bases not matched to a gene: 7. The CDR3 nucleotides are TGTGCCAGCAGCTTAGTTGGCAGGGGGCATGCAACTAATGAAAAACTGTTTTTT. Translated: CASSLVGRGHATNEKLFF.

This clonotype turned up a few times. The V call is TRBV27, the J call TRBJ2-3; 8 positions agree with TRBD1. Germline V gene data show CDR1 as MNHEY and CDR2 as SMNVEV (reference sequence). The ends lost 5 bases at V and 0 bases at J; junction bases unmatched: 13. The CDR3 is 18 amino acids. The CDR3 DNA follows: TGTGCCAGCAGTCGCAGGGGGCGGGGAGAGAGTAGCACAGATACGCAGTATTTT. Its translation is CASSRRGRGESSTDTQYF.

V and J are TRBV20-1 and TRBJ2-1; 8 nucleotides line up with TRBD2. The V gene's germline CDR1 is DFQATT and CDR2 SNEGSKA (reference sequence). This CDR3 spans 15 amino acids. Trimming took 0 bases from V and 7 from J; bases not matched to a gene: 8. The CDR3 nucleotides read TGCAGTGCTAGAGATCGGGGGGGGGCTATAAATGAGCAGTTCTTC. It yields the protein CSARDRGGAINEQFF.

This clonotype has at least ten counts. The chain recombines TRBV10-3 with TRBJ1-2, with a weak D call TRBD1 (5 bases). Per the germline V gene, CDR1 is ENHRY and CDR2 is SYGVKD. The CDR3 has 15 amino acids. The germline V and J ends were trimmed by 9 bases and 3 bases, with 20 bases remaining between them. CDR3 sequence (DNA): TGTGCCATAGAGTCGGACACCCGCCCGGACTATGGCTACACCTTC. Its protein is CAIESDTRPDYGYTF.

This clonotype was counted at least ten times. V usage is TRBV20-1 and J usage is TRBJ2-7, with 10 bases identical to TRBD1. CDR1 is DFQATT and CDR2 is SNEGSKA in the germline V gene (reference sequence). The junction had 5 bases not matched to a gene; V was cut back by 5 bases and J by 1 base. The CDR3 has 14 amino acids. The CDR3 reads CSAPRDRGSYEQYF. CDR3 bases: TGCAGTGCTCCCCGGGACAGGGGTTCCTACGAGCAGTACTTC.

The genes are TRBV9 and TRBJ1-3; 7 bases are shared with TRBD1. The germline V gene has CDR1 SGDLS and CDR2 YYNGEE. The CDR3 has 14 residues. The trim removed 0 bases at V and 4 bases at J, leaving 1 base unmatched. This chain's CDR3 is CASSVGTGGNTIYF. The CDR3 coding sequence is TGTGCCAGCAGCGTAGGGACAGGCGGAAACACCATATATTTT. The entire variable domain, with the rest obtained from reference TRBV9 and TRBJ1-3, is as follows: DSGVTQTPKHLITATGQRVTLRCSPRSGDLSVYWYQQSLDQGLQFLIQYYNGEERAKGNILERFSAQQFPDLHSELNLSSLELGDSALYFCASSVGTGGNTIYFGEGSWLTVV.

In the case of this clonotype: One end of the junction fails to match germline, which may point to a read error. J is TRBJ2-2 and V is TRBV4-2, with D unclear. Germline V gene sequence: CDR1 LGHNA, CDR2 YNFKEQ. This CDR3 is 13 amino acids long. CDR3 bases: TGTGCCGGCAGCCACACGAACACCGGGGAGCTGTTTTTT. It is translated as CAGSHTNTGELFF.

This clonotype was recorded many times. This rearrangement joins TRBV14 to TRBJ2-4; 9 nucleotides line up with TRBD1. Losses at the gene ends were 2 bases for V and 7 bases for J; bases not matched to a gene: 3. The CDR3 is made up of 14 amino acids. CDR1 SGHDN and CDR2 FVKESK come from the germline V gene. In DNA, the CDR3 is TGTGCCAGCAGCCAACCGGGACAGGGCAACATTCAGTACTTC. It is translated as CASSQPGQGNIQYF.

J is TRBJ2-7 and V is TRBV25-1, with a tentative D call TRBD2 (6 bases). Germline CDR1 is MGHDK and CDR2 is SYGVNS. This CDR3 spans 14 amino acids. V was trimmed by 8 bases and J by 5 bases, leaving 19 bases between them. As DNA, the CDR3 is TGTGCCAGCGCTGGGGCCCCGGAGGGTGACGAGCAGTACTTC. Translated, it gives CASAGAPEGDEQYF.

This clonotype appeared many times. The CDR3 protein is CASRRAEAYEQYF. The CDR3 nucleotides read TGTGCCAGCCGGAGGGCCGAGGCCTACGAGCAGTACTTC. The rearrangement uses TRBV27 and TRBJ2-7; tentatively, D is TRBD2 (6 bases). The germline gives CDR1 MNHEY, CDR2 SMNVEV (reference sequence). V dropped 8 bases and J dropped 2 bases, with 13 bases sitting between them. The CDR3 spans 13 residues.

This clonotype was seen many times. The CDR3 nucleotides read TGCAGCGTGAAGAGACAGGGATCCCAGGAAGATACGCAGTATTTT. Encoded protein: CSVKRQGSQEDTQYF. The V and J genes are TRBV29-1 and TRBJ2-3; 7 nucleotides match TRBD1. Per the germline V gene, CDR1 is SQVTM and CDR2 is ANQGSEA. V gave up 6 bases and J gave up 5 bases; unmatched junction bases: 14. The CDR3 length is 15 residues.

V gene TRBV6-2 or TRBV6-3 combines with J gene TRBJ1-5; D is uncertain. The CDR3 extends over 13 amino acids. V lost 9 bases, J lost 9 bases, and 18 bases lay in between. The V gene's germline CDR1 is MNHEY and CDR2 SVGEGT. The CDR3 region is CARGGRRQRPQHF. The CDR3 DNA reads as TGTGCCAGGGGAGGACGTCGGCAGAGGCCCCAGCATTTT.

The chain employs TRBV20-1 and TRBJ2-7; 16 bases fit TRBD2. Unmatched junction bases numbered 9, after V lost 5 bases and J lost 2 bases. The germline gives CDR1 DFQATT, CDR2 SNEGSKA (reference sequence). The CDR3 spans 17 residues. CDR3 sequence: CSAGGGLAGGIPYEQYF. Here the CDR3 DNA reads TGCAGTGCTGGGGGGGGACTAGCGGGAGGGATTCCCTACGAGCAGTACTTC.

The V gene is TRBV7-9, the J gene TRBJ1-1, with D uncertain. Germline V gives CDR1 SEHNR, CDR2 FQNEAQ (reference sequence). The CDR3 loop spans 12 amino acids. Trimming removed 5 bases from V and 8 bases from J, with 12 bases in between. In DNA form, the CDR3 reads TGTGCCAGCAGCCCTGACGCAGGCGAAGCTTTCTTT. Amino acids: CASSPDAGEAFF.

This clonotype appeared many times. The chain links TRBV5-1 to TRBJ2-1; possible D gene TRBD1, 6 bases. Trimming removed 0 bases from V and 2 bases from J, with 9 bases in between. The germline V gene has CDR1 SGHRS and CDR2 YFSETQ. The CDR3 spans 15 residues. This CDR3 reads CASSLEGDTYNEQFF. The CDR3 region has the DNA TGCGCCAGCAGCTTGGAAGGGGACACCTACAATGAGCAGTTCTTC.

V is TRBV29-1 and J is TRBJ2-2; no reliable D call. The CDR3 runs to 13 residues. Germline V gives CDR1 SQVTM, CDR2 ANQGSEA. The V gene lost 7 bases and the J gene lost 1 base, with 10 bases spanning the gap. The CDR3, as DNA: TGCAGCGCCACCACCAGGAACACCGGGGAGCTGTTTTTT. This encodes CSATTRNTGELFF.

This clonotype was observed a few times. V is TRBV28 and J is TRBJ1-6, with D possibly being TRBD1 (5 bases). V shed 3 bases and J shed 7 bases, with 13 bases lying between them. The CDR3 runs 15 residues. Germline V lookup: CDR1 MDHEN, CDR2 SYDVKM. This chain's CDR3 is CASSFGQGLNSPLHF. For the CDR3, the DNA is TGTGCCAGCAGTTTCGGGCAGGGTCTCAATTCACCCCTCCACTTT. Full variable domain (remainder filled in from reference TRBV28 and TRBJ1-6): DVKVTQSSRYLVKRTGEKVFLECVQDMDHENMFWYRQDPGLGLRLIYFSYDVKMKEKGDIPEGYSVSREKKERFSLILESASTNQTSMYLCASSFGQGLNSPLHFGNGTRLTVT.

This clonotype occurred many times. The chain couples TRBV12-3 or TRBV12-4 to TRBJ2-7, with 8 bases matching TRBD2. With V trimmed by 1 base and J by 12 bases, 5 bases remained unmatched. The CDR3 is 12 residues long. CDR3 sequence: CASSLGGRNPYF. The CDR3, as DNA: TGTGCCAGCAGTTTAGGCGGGAGGAATCCGTACTTC.

This clonotype appeared a few times. The J gene is TRBJ2-1, the V gene TRBV4-3, with a possible D match to TRBD2 (6 bases). Trimming cost V 0 bases and J 7 bases, with 16 bases left between them. This CDR3 region has 16 residues. Germline CDR1 and CDR2: LGHNA and YSLEER. The CDR3 region has the DNA TGCGCCAGCAGCCAAGACAATGGCGGGATAGCGAATGAGCAGTTCTTC. Translation: CASSQDNGGIANEQFF.

The rearrangement links TRBV13 to TRBJ1-1, with a weak D call TRBD1 (5 bases). The CDR3 contains 15 residues. The V gene's germline CDR1 is PRHDT and CDR2 FYEKMQ (reference sequence). V lost 1 base, J lost 5 bases, and 14 bases lay in between. In DNA form, the CDR3 reads TGTGCCAGCAGCTTAGCAGGGCGCCGCGGGACTGAAGCTTTCTTT. Its translation is CASSLAGRRGTEAFF. The whole variable domain, filled in from reference TRBV13 and TRBJ1-1, reads AAGVIQSPRHLIKEKRETATLKCYPIPRHDTVYWYQQGPGQDPQFLISFYEKMQSDKGSIPDRFSAQQFSDYHSELNMSSLELGDSALYFCASSLAGRRGTEAFFGQGTRLTVV.

Many counts were recorded for this clonotype. The chain employs TRBV7-3 and TRBJ2-2; tentatively, D is TRBD2 (5 bases). The CDR3 has 16 amino acids. The germline V gene encodes CDR1 SGHTA and CDR2 FQGTGA. V was shortened by 1 base and J by 2 bases, with 11 bases between the two germline ends. CDR3 in amino acids: CASSLIGGGNTGELFF. The CDR3, as DNA: TGTGCCAGCAGCTTAATTGGCGGAGGTAACACCGGGGAGCTGTTTTTT.

This clonotype was seen more than once but under ten times. The chain employs TRBV7-9 and TRBJ2-1; D perhaps matches TRBD2 (5 bases). Germline assignment: CDR1 SEHNR and CDR2 FQNEAQ (reference sequence). The CDR3 runs 15 residues. Trimming removed 1 base at V and 0 bases at J, with 7 bases between. CDR3 residues: CASSLGGPSYNEQFF. The CDR3 coding sequence is TGTGCCAGCAGCTTAGGAGGGCCCTCCTACAATGAGCAGTTCTTC.

This clonotype has just a few counts. The chain carries TRBV7-2 and TRBJ1-1; D uncertain. The germline gives CDR1 SGHTA, CDR2 FQGNSA. V was clipped by 2 bases and J by 8 bases, with 12 bases between them. The CDR3 extends over 13 amino acids. The CDR3 sequence is CASSLNLGTEAFF. CDR3 coding DNA: TGTGCCAGCAGCTTAAATTTGGGAACCGAAGCTTTCTTT.

The chain carries TRBV6-1 and TRBJ2-3; 7 positions match TRBD1. The CDR3 loop spans 15 amino acids. V trimming: 6 bases; J trimming: 3 bases; junction bases outside the gene matches: 9. From germline, CDR1 is MNHNS and CDR2 SASEGT. CDR3 nucleotides: TGTGCCAGCAGAACCCTCGGACAGGCAACAGATACGCAGTATTTT. Its protein is CASRTLGQATDTQYF.

This clonotype was seen many times. The V gene is TRBV28, the J gene TRBJ2-5; 9 bases are shared with TRBD2. CDR3 size: 18 residues. Germline V gives CDR1 MDHEN, CDR2 SYDVKM. V was clipped by 5 bases and J by 9 bases; unmatched bases: 22. CDR3 DNA: TGTGCCAGCAGTCCCCATGTAGATATAGCGGGGGAGCAACCCCCCCAGTACTTC. Its translation: CASSPHVDIAGEQPPQYF.

The V call is TRBV7-2, the J call TRBJ2-2, with 7 nucleotides matching TRBD1. Trimming at V came to 5 bases and at J to 5 bases, leaving 11 bases not matched to a gene. This CDR3 spans 16 amino acids. The V gene's germline CDR1 is SGHTA and CDR2 FQGNSA. DNA of the CDR3: TGTGCCAGCAGCGCCTTGGGACAGACTAATACCGGGGAGCTGTTTTTT. Its protein is CASSALGQTNTGELFF.

This chain connects TRBV24-1 to TRBJ2-3; D might be TRBD1 (5 bases). Trimming removed 9 bases from V and 2 bases from J, with 17 bases in between. This CDR3 has 15 amino acids. Germline lookup yields CDR1 KGHDR and CDR2 SFDVKD. The CDR3 bases are TGTGCCACCGTCGACCCCCGACAGTCCACAGATACGCAGTATTTT. Its translation: CATVDPRQSTDTQYF.